Below, 4 T cell receptor beta chains from the same sample are listed, as sequenced in a study of T cells in Graves' hyperthyroidism and ophthalmopathy. There were TCR beta CDR3 regions amplified from RNA transcripts. An initial round of RT-PCR targeting the TCR CDR3 relied on the HTBI primer set. MiXCR, applied by TCRdb to the multiplex PCR reads, yields one record per CDR3 protein. Seen here are roughly 700,000 distinct CDR3 sequences, about a third observed once, and the top ten hold around 29%. The sequencing sample was made of blood. The receptors here all came from a woman in her forties with Graves' hyperthyroidism.

J is TRBJ1-2 and V is TRBV6-5; 9 positions agree with TRBD1. V lost 6 bases and J lost 2; bases outside the gene matches: 7. The CDR3 contains 15 residues. Germline lookup yields CDR1 MNHEY and CDR2 SVGAGI. The CDR3 DNA is TGTGCCAGCAGGGGTCGACAGGGGGGGAACTATGGCTACACCTTC. It is translated as CASRGRQGGNYGYTF.

This clonotype has at least ten counts. V and J are TRBV2 and TRBJ1-1; no reliable D call. CDR1 SNHLY and CDR2 FYNNEI come from the germline V gene. Trimming pared 0 bases from V and 1 base from J, leaving 6 bases between. CDR3 length: 14 amino acids. Here the CDR3 reads CASSEALWNTEAFF. The CDR3 nucleotides are TGTGCCAGCAGTGAAGCGCTTTGGAACACTGAAGCTTTCTTT.

This clonotype was observed many times. The chain is built from TRBV12-3 or TRBV12-4 and TRBJ1-1; no clear D gene. V was shortened by 3 bases and J by 1 base, with 9 bases between the two germline ends. This CDR3 has 14 residues. CDR3 loop: CASSFYTRNTEAFF. In DNA, the CDR3 is TGTGCCAGCAGTTTTTATACGAGGAACACTGAAGCTTTCTTT.

This clonotype was observed a few times. The V and J genes are TRBV28 and TRBJ1-4; D ambiguous. V was shortened by 7 bases and J by 4 bases, with 10 bases between the two germline ends. The CDR3 sequence is 13 residues long. CDR1 is MDHEN, CDR2 SYDVKM, per germline. The CDR3 DNA reads as TGTGCCAGCACTTGGGGAGTTAATGAAAAACTGTTTTTT. Its protein product is CASTWGVNEKLFF.